A single sample gave rise to the 21 T cell receptor beta chains below, sequenced in a study of cytomegalovirus exposure and HLA in healthy donors. The PCR had 60 Vbeta and 13 Jbeta primers. Using immunoSEQ multiplex PCR, the repertoire was profiled, and TCRdb retains in-frame clones only, with some absent. The table records over 150,000 clones, about 80% of them present only once. Sequenced material: PBMCs. These TCRs come from a young man in good health and CMV-seropositive.

The genes are TRBV2 and TRBJ2-7, with D perhaps matching TRBD1 (6 bases). The germline V gene encodes CDR1 SNHLY and CDR2 FYNNEI. The CDR3 totals 14 residues. Trimming took 3 bases from V and 3 from J, leaving 12 bases between them. The chain's CDR3 is CASSERTGFYEQYF. CDR3 bases: TGTGCCAGCAGTGAGCGCACAGGGTTCTACGAGCAGTACTTC.

CDR3 protein: CASSEERGLAYEQYF. CDR3 nucleotides: TGTGCCAGCAGTGAAGAGCGGGGGTTAGCGTACGAGCAGTACTTC. The genes are TRBV2 and TRBJ2-7, with TRBD2 matching 8 bases. The CDR3 is 15 residues long. Germline V CDR1 and CDR2: SNHLY, FYNNEI. The V and J ends lost 1 base and 4 bases, in that order; junction bases with no gene match: 6.

The rearrangement joins TRBV29-1 to TRBJ1-4, with 8 bases that match TRBD1. Trimming cost V 3 bases and J 8 bases; bases outside gene matches: 2. The CDR3 sequence is 12 residues long. Germline V gives CDR1 SQVTM, CDR2 ANQGSEA. The CDR3 region is CSVDTGGEKLFF. As DNA, the CDR3 is TGCAGCGTTGACACAGGGGGAGAAAAACTGTTTTTT.

The rearrangement joins TRBV2 to TRBJ1-5; TRBD1 matches at 7 bases. This CDR3 spans 13 amino acids. V trimming: 8 bases; J trimming: 0 bases; junction bases outside the gene matches: 1. From germline, CDR1 is SNHLY and CDR2 FYNNEI. CDR3 amino acids: CASGTDSNQPQHF. The CDR3 nucleotides are TGTGCCAGCGGGACAGATAGCAATCAGCCCCAGCATTTT.

This clone was observed a single time. The V gene is TRBV6-6, the J gene TRBJ2-2, with D unclear. V shed 6 bases and J shed 3 bases, with 11 bases lying between them. The CDR3 loop spans 14 amino acids. Germline CDR1 MNHNY, CDR2 SVGAGI (reference sequence). The CDR3 bases are TGTGCCAGCAGCTTACGTCAGTACACCGGGGAGCTGTTTTTT. Translation gives CASSLRQYTGELFF.

CDR3 residues: CASSWDRGGNGYTF. The CDR3 bases are TGTGCCAGCAGCTGGGACAGGGGGGGTAATGGCTACACCTTC. The J gene is TRBJ1-2, the V gene TRBV7-8, with 11 positions matching TRBD1. The germline gives CDR1 SGHVS, CDR2 FQNEAQ. The junction had 4 bases not matched to a gene; V was cut back by 4 bases and J by 6 bases. The CDR3 contains 14 residues. The full variable domain, in which reference TRBV7-8 and TRBJ1-2 provide the parts outside the CDR3, is GAGVSQSPRYKVAKRGQDVALRCDPISGHVSLFWYQQALGQGPEFLTYFQNEAQLDKSGLPSDRFFAERPEGSVSTLKIQRTQQEDSAVYLCASSWDRGGNGYTFGSGTRLTVV.

This rearrangement joins TRBV9 to TRBJ2-1, with TRBD2 matching 7 bases. Germline V gene data show CDR1 as SGDLS and CDR2 as YYNGEE. This CDR3 is 15 amino acids long. V shed 0 bases, J shed 4 bases, and the junction held 4 bases outside the gene matches. CDR3 nucleotides: TGTGCCAGCAGCGTAGAGCAGCGGGGATACAATGAGCAGTTCTTC. Amino acids: CASSVEQRGYNEQFF.

This sequence joins TRBV6-5 and TRBJ2-1, with 9 bases aligning to TRBD2. Germline-derived CDR1 and CDR2 are MNHEY and SVGAGI. The CDR3 sequence is 15 residues long. Unmatched junction bases numbered 10, after V lost 6 bases and J lost 7 bases. This CDR3 is CASRGSGRSGNEQFF. In nucleotides, the CDR3 is TGTGCCAGCAGGGGTAGCGGGAGATCGGGAAATGAGCAGTTCTTC.

This chain uses TRBV5-4 with TRBJ1-2; maybe TRBD1 (6 bases). Germline CDR1 SGHNT, CDR2 YYREEE (reference sequence). Trimming shortened V by 4 bases and J by 4 bases, and 14 bases separated the two germline ends. CDR3 size: 14 residues. The CDR3 DNA follows: TGTGCCAGCAGCCCCCCGGGACAACGCTATGGCTACACCTTC. Translation: CASSPPGQRYGYTF.

The chain is built from TRBV6-5 and TRBJ1-5; 11 nucleotides align to TRBD1. J gave up 9 bases and V 0 bases, and 7 bases lay outside the gene matches. The CDR3 is 16 amino acids. Germline lookup yields CDR1 MNHEY and CDR2 SVGAGI. The CDR3 here is CASSYSGTGGVWPQHF. CDR3 bases: TGTGCCAGCAGTTACTCGGGGACAGGGGGTGTGTGGCCCCAGCATTTT.

The genes are TRBV18 and TRBJ2-7, with D possibly TRBD2 on 6 matching bases. The CDR3 totals 14 residues. Trimming shortened V by 6 bases and J by 2 bases, and 14 bases separated the two germline ends. CDR1 is KGHSH, CDR2 LQKENI, per germline. The CDR3 loop is CASSPGTQTYEQYF. CDR3 coding DNA: TGTGCCAGCTCGCCCGGGACTCAAACCTACGAGCAGTACTTC.

The chain is built from TRBV12-5 and TRBJ2-2; TRBD2 is a possible D gene (6 bases). Germline assignment: CDR1 LGHNT and CDR2 FRNRAP. The CDR3 contains 16 residues. V dropped 7 bases and J dropped 6 bases, with 21 bases sitting between them. The CDR3 sequence is CASADRGSSVSGELFF. CDR3 bases: TGTGCTAGTGCCGATCGGGGGAGCTCGGTGTCCGGGGAGCTGTTTTTT. The full variable domain, its missing parts supplied by reference TRBV12-5 and TRBJ2-2, is DARVTQTPRHKVTEMGQEVTMRCQPILGHNTVFWYRQTMMQGLELLAYFRNRAPLDDSGMPKDRFSAEMPDATLATLKIQPSEPRDSAVYFCASADRGSSVSGELFFGEGSRLTVL.

The chain uses TRBV19 and TRBJ2-1, with 10 nucleotides matching TRBD2. Per germline, CDR1 LNHDA and CDR2 SQIVND (reference sequence). Trimming took 2 bases from V and 7 from J; bases not matched to a gene: 11. CDR3 length: 17 amino acids. As DNA, the CDR3 is TGTGCCAGTAGTATACCTATGGCTAGCGGGAGTGGAAATGAGCAGTTCTTC. It yields the protein CASSIPMASGSGNEQFF.

The rearrangement uses TRBV7-9 and TRBJ1-4, with no clear D. CDR1 is SEHNR, CDR2 FQNEAQ, per germline (reference sequence). The CDR3 is 13 amino acids. Trimming cost V 5 bases and J 7 bases, with 11 bases left between them. This chain's CDR3 is CASSPKAGEKLFF. The CDR3 region has the DNA TGTGCCAGCAGCCCTAAGGCGGGTGAAAAACTGTTTTTT.

The CDR3 DNA reads as TGTGCCAGCAGCCGGGACAGGGGATCGGGGACCCAGTACTTC. It is translated as CASSRDRGSGTQYF. J is TRBJ2-5 and V is TRBV5-6, with 10 positions matching TRBD1. After removal of 4 bases from V and 7 bases from J, the junction contained 7 bases not matched to a gene. The CDR3 length is 14 residues. Germline V gene lookup returns CDR1 SGHDT and CDR2 YYEEEE.

The chain carries TRBV4-2 and TRBJ2-5; 7 bases map to TRBD2. J was trimmed by 1 base and V by 5 bases; bases with no gene match: 16. Germline CDR1 is LGHNA and CDR2 is YNFKEQ. The CDR3 runs to 18 residues. CDR3 protein: CASSSLTGAGESQETQYF. DNA of the CDR3: TGTGCCAGCAGCTCACTCACCGGGGCGGGAGAGTCCCAAGAGACCCAGTACTTC.

About this clone: Other DNA sequences of this sample code for an identical CDR3. This chain uses TRBV19 with TRBJ2-1; 10 bases match TRBD1. The CDR3 has 18 residues. Germline V gene sequence: CDR1 LNHDA, CDR2 SQIVND (reference sequence). Germline trimming cut 6 bases from V and 3 bases from J; bases unmatched to any gene: 14. CDR3 loop: CASSSTGGMVAVYNEQFF. CDR3 DNA: TGTGCCAGTAGCTCGACAGGGGGCATGGTAGCGGTCTACAATGAGCAGTTCTTC.

This clone was picked up a small number of times. The genes are TRBV4-1 and TRBJ2-7; 9 nucleotides line up with TRBD1. The trim removed 4 bases at V and 0 bases at J, leaving 7 bases unmatched. Germline V gene sequence: CDR1 MGHRA, CDR2 YSYEKL. CDR3 length: 16 amino acids. DNA for the CDR3: TGCGCCAGCAGCCTAGGAGACAGGGGGAGCTCCTACGAGCAGTACTTC. This translates into CASSLGDRGSSYEQYF.

The chain couples TRBV5-5 to TRBJ1-1, with TRBD1 matching over 7 bases. This CDR3 spans 15 amino acids. J was trimmed by 1 base and V by 4 bases; bases with no gene match: 7. The germline gives CDR1 SGHKS, CDR2 YYEKEE (reference sequence). CDR3 bases: TGTGCCAGCAGCCGTAGGGACAGAGGGAACACTGAAGCTTTCTTT. The encoded protein is CASSRRDRGNTEAFF. Full variable domain (outside the CDR3, taken from reference TRBV5-5 and TRBJ1-1): DAGVTQSPTHLIKTRGQQVTLRCSPISGHKSVSWYQQVLGQGPQFIFQYYEKEERGRGNFPDRFSARQFPNYSSELNVNALLLGDSALYLCASSRRDRGNTEAFFGQGTRLTVV.

V and J are TRBV6-5 and TRBJ2-2; D is perhaps TRBD1 (6 bases). Deletions cut 5 bases from V and 1 base from J, with 11 bases between. CDR3 size: 15 residues. CDR1 and CDR2 from the germline V gene are MNHEY and SVGAGI. CDR3 in amino acids: CASSTGHKNTGELFF. The CDR3, as DNA: TGTGCCAGCAGTACGGGACATAAGAACACCGGGGAGCTGTTTTTT.

The CDR3 DNA is TGTGCCAGCAGCTGGACCGGGACAGGGGGCAAGTTCTTC. Its translation: CASSWTGTGGKFF. The chain joins TRBV7-3 to TRBJ2-1; TRBD1 aligns across 12 bases. The germline CDR1 and CDR2 sequences are SGHTA and FQGTGA. The CDR3 spans 13 residues. Losses at the gene ends were 4 bases for V and 14 bases for J; bases not matched to a gene: 6. Filled out from reference TRBV7-3 and TRBJ2-1, the complete variable domain reads GAGVSQTPSNKVTEKGKYVELRCDPISGHTALYWYRQSLGQGPEFLIYFQGTGAADDSGLPNDRFFAVRPEGSVSTLKIQRTERGDSAVYLCASSWTGTGGKFFGPGTRLTVL.